This T cell receptor (beta chain) was captured in a study of blood T cell repertoires in COVID-19. Across the study: The origin of the acute and convalescent COVID-19 samples was the United States, Italy and Spain. T cells, B-cell-depleted T cells, or PBMCs provided the cDNA or gDNA that served as material.

The authors' processing: Reference gene primer amplification gave nucleated cell count estimates. Using immunoSEQ multiplex PCR, the repertoire was profiled, and TCRdb retains in-frame clones only, with some absent. D and trimming were read from the DNA, whereas the V and J calls and clone size are those reported in that table. The sample consists of about 170,000 clones, around 83% of them appearing once. Sequenced: PBMCs or T cells enriched from blood (not recorded which). This clonotype was obtained from a woman in her fifties or sixties in a cohort exposed to, infected with or recovered from COVID-19 (not recorded which).

CDR3 sequence: CASSSGTGGEKLFF. The CDR3 nucleotides read TGTGCCAGCAGCTCCGGGACGGGGGGTGAAAAACTGTTTTTT. The chain uses TRBV7-9 and TRBJ1-4, with D perhaps matching TRBD1 (5 bases). CDR1 SEHNR and CDR2 FQNEAQ come from the germline V gene (reference sequence). This CDR3 region has 14 residues. The V end lost 4 bases, the J end lost 7 bases, and 13 bases lay between the germline ends. The whole variable domain, filled in from reference TRBV7-9 and TRBJ1-4, reads DTGVSQNPRHKITKRGQNVTFRCDPISEHNRLYWYRQTLGQGPEFLTYFQNEAQLEKSRLLSDRFSAERPKGSFSTLEIQRTEQGDSAMYLCASSSGTGGEKLFFGSGTQLSVL.